The 14 T cell receptor beta chains below all came from one sample that was sequenced in a study of blood T cell repertoires in COVID-19. The table came from immunoSEQ multiplex PCR; TCRdb's copy has only in-frame clones and leaves some out. The sample contains around 370,000 clones, approximately 89% of which appear only once. The sample consisted of peripheral blood. These receptors were taken from a woman younger than 35 who had recovered from COVID-19.

The chain combines TRBV5-4 with TRBJ2-1; D ambiguous. This CDR3 region has 12 residues. Germline CDR1 and CDR2: SGHNT and YYREEE (reference sequence). Deletions cut 9 bases from V and 5 bases from J, with 12 bases between. DNA for the CDR3: TGTGCCATCCGTACTACCCACAATGAGCAGTTCTTC. It translates to CAIRTTHNEQFF.

This clone appeared a single time. CDR3 nucleotides: TGTGCCAGCTCTCCATCGACCGGCAGGGCCTACGAGCAGTACGTC. Translated, it gives CASSPSTGRAYEQYV. V and J are TRBV18 and TRBJ2-7; D is possibly TRBD1 (5 bases). The V and J ends lost 6 bases and 2 bases respectively, with 17 bases between them. Germline CDR1 is KGHSH and CDR2 is LQKENI. The CDR3 has 15 amino acids.

This chain joins TRBV2 and TRBJ2-3; TRBD2 matches at 10 bases. V shed 7 bases and J 2 bases; nucleotides not matched to a gene: 6. Per germline, CDR1 SNHLY and CDR2 FYNNEI. This CDR3 region has 15 residues. In DNA, the CDR3 is TGTGCCAGCACACTAGCGGGGCAAATCACAGATACGCAGTATTTT. Its protein is CASTLAGQITDTQYF. Variable domain in full (rest from reference TRBV2 and TRBJ2-3): EPEVTQTPSHQVTQMGQEVILRCVPISNHLYFYWYRQILGQKVEFLVSFYNNEISEKSEIFDDQFSVERPDGSNFTLKIRSTKLEDSAMYFCASTLAGQITDTQYFGPGTRLTVL.

This rearrangement joins TRBV12-2 to TRBJ2-1; the table gives TRBD2 as D, unverified against the DNA. TRBV12-2 is flagged as a pseudogene. This CDR3 spans 14 amino acids. The CDR3 spells CASRTSRLVCEQFF. CDR3 in DNA: TGTGCAAGTCGCACGAGCCGACTAGTCTGTGAGCAGTTCTTC.

V gene TRBV18 combines with J gene TRBJ1-3; weak D call: TRBD1 (5 bases). This CDR3 has 14 residues. Deletions cut 3 bases from V and 1 base from J, with 7 bases between. Germline V lookup: CDR1 KGHSH, CDR2 LQKENI. DNA of the CDR3: TGTGCCAGCTCACCCCAGGGTTCTGGAAACACCATATATTTT. It is translated as CASSPQGSGNTIYF.

J is TRBJ1-2 and V is TRBV6-5; 7 positions agree with TRBD1. The CDR3 contains 15 residues. V lost 5 bases to trimming and J lost 0 bases; unmatched junction nucleotides: 6. Germline-derived CDR1 and CDR2 are MNHEY and SVGAGI. The CDR3 here is CASSPDRVANYGYTF. CDR3 DNA sequence: TGTGCCAGCAGTCCCGACAGGGTAGCTAACTATGGCTACACCTTC.

The chain links TRBV24-1 to TRBJ2-1; TRBD2 is a possible D gene (6 bases). Germline loops: CDR1 KGHDR, CDR2 SFDVKD. V lost 4 bases and J lost 6, with 15 bases in between. The CDR3 has 15 residues. DNA of the CDR3: TGTGCCACCAGTGAGCCTAGCGATTTCCGCAATGAGCAGTTCTTC. Its translation: CATSEPSDFRNEQFF.

The chain links TRBV5-1 to TRBJ2-3; 9 nucleotides match TRBD2. Trimming at V came to 0 bases and at J to 1 base, leaving 0 bases not matched to a gene. This CDR3 has 15 residues. Per the germline V gene, CDR1 is SGHRS and CDR2 is YFSETQ. The CDR3 region is CASSLGTSGTDTQYF. In DNA, the CDR3 is TGCGCCAGCAGCTTGGGGACTAGCGGCACAGATACGCAGTATTTT.

The gene calls are TRBV7-2 and TRBJ1-2; D gene uncertain. The CDR3 is 11 amino acids. V lost 5 bases, J lost 4 bases, and 5 bases lay in between. Germline assignment: CDR1 SGHTA and CDR2 FQGNSA. The CDR3 bases are TGTGCCAGCAGCCCTAGCTATGGCTACACCTTC. This codes for CASSPSYGYTF.

The chain recombines TRBV7-6 with TRBJ2-5, with 13 bases aligning to TRBD2. Per germline, CDR1 SGHVS and CDR2 FNYEAQ. This CDR3 spans 16 amino acids. The ends lost 5 bases at V and 7 bases at J; junction bases unmatched: 10. The CDR3 DNA sequence: TGTGCCAGCAGCGTATGGACTAGCGGGAGCGGCGTGACCCAGTACTTC. Its protein product is CASSVWTSGSGVTQYF.

The genes are TRBV9 and TRBJ2-1; the D is unclear. The CDR3 is 13 amino acids. Trimming stripped 2 bases from V and 9 bases from J, with 12 bases between. The germline V gene encodes CDR1 SGDLS and CDR2 YYNGEE. The CDR3 region is CASSVSTLGEQFF. The CDR3 bases are TGTGCCAGCAGCGTCTCGACTCTGGGTGAGCAGTTCTTC.

The rearrangement joins TRBV27 to TRBJ2-1; D is ambiguous. In germline, CDR1 is MNHEY, CDR2 SMNVEV (reference sequence). V gave up 0 bases and J gave up 4 bases, with 13 bases separating them. The CDR3 spans 16 residues. The CDR3 sequence is CASSLSLPELYNEQFF. The DNA of the CDR3 is TGTGCCAGCAGTTTATCCCTGCCGGAGCTTTACAATGAGCAGTTCTTC.

The chain joins TRBV30 to TRBJ1-3, with 7 bases that match TRBD1. CDR3 length: 18 residues. Germline V gene lookup returns CDR1 GTSNPN and CDR2 SVGIG (reference sequence). The V gene end was trimmed by 3 bases and the J gene end by 2 bases; junction bases not matched to a gene: 16. CDR3 DNA: TGTGCCTGGAGCTGGACAGGCCAAACACTAAGTACTGGAAACACCATATATTTT. Translated, it gives CAWSWTGQTLSTGNTIYF.

The V call is TRBV12-3 or TRBV12-4, the J call TRBJ1-2; D is ambiguous. V lost 10 bases and J lost 3, with 15 bases in between. The CDR3 spans 13 residues. The CDR3 loop reads CATSRGGHYGYTF. The CDR3 DNA sequence: TGTGCCACCTCGCGAGGCGGCCACTATGGCTACACCTTC.